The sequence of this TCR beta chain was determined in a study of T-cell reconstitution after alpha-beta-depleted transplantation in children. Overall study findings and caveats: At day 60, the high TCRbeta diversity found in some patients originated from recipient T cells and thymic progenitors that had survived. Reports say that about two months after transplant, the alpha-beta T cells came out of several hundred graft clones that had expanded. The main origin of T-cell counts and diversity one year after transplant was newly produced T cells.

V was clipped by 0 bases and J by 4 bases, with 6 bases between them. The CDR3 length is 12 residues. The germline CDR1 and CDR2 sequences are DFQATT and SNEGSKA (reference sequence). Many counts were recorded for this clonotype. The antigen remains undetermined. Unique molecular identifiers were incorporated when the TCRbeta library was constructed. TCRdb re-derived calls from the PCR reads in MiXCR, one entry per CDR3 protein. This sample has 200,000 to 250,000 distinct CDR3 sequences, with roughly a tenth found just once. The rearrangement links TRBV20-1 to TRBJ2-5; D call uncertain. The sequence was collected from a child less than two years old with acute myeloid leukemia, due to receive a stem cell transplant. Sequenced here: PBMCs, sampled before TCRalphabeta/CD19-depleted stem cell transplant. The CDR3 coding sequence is TGCAGTGCTAGAGATAGTTCAGAGACCCAGTACTTC. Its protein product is CSARDSSETQYF.